This T cell receptor beta chain emerged from a study of T-cell reconstitution after alpha-beta-depleted transplantation in children. There are many counts of this clonotype. What it recognizes is unknown. Molecular barcoding with unique molecular identifiers was used for the TCRbeta library. One entry per CDR3 protein, called by TCRdb with MiXCR from the PCR reads. Of hundreds of thousands of distinct CDR3 sequences listed, 7.5% to 9.5% are singletons. The study, taken as a whole, reports: T-cell counts and diversity at one year post-transplant came mainly from newly produced T cells. Some patients' high day-60 TCRbeta diversity was attributed to recipient cells surviving conditioning. Several hundred graft clones that had expanded were reportedly the source of alpha-beta T cells about two months after transplant.

CDR1 is PRHDT and CDR2 is FYEKMQ in the germline V gene (reference sequence). This CDR3 has 12 amino acids. Deletions cut 2 bases from V and 6 bases from J, with 5 bases between. The chain couples TRBV13 to TRBJ1-5; no reliable D call. The sequence was collected from a male patient between 5 and 17 years old who had a stem cell transplant for acute lymphoblastic leukemia, so the T cells may come from the graft donor. The sequencing used PBMCs, mostly from graft donor cells, collected 180 days after TCRalphabeta/CD19-depleted stem cell transplant. DNA for the CDR3: TGTGCCAGCAGCTTAAGAACTCAGCCCCAGCATTTT. Its translation: CASSLRTQPQHF.